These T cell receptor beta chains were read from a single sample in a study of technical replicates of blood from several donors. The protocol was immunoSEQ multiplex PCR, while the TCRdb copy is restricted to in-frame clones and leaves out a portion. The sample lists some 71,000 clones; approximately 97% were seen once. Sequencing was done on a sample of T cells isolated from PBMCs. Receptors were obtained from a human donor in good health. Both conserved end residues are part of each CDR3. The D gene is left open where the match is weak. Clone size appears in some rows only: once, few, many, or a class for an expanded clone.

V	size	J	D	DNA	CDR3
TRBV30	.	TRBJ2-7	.	TGTGCCTGCGGACTTTACTCCTACGAGCAGTACTTC	CACGLYSYEQYF
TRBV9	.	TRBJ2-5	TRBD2	TGTGCCAGCAGCAGGCTAGCGGGAGCTGAGACCCAGTACTTC	CASSRLAGAETQYF
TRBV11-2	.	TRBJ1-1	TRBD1	TGTGCCAGCAGCTTAAAAGACAGGGTGTCCACTGAAGCTTTCTTT	CASSLKDRVSTEAFF
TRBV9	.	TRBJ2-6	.	TGTGCCAGCAGCGCCGGCGGACAAGTCTCTGGGGCCAACGTCCTGACTTTC	CASSAGGQVSGANVLTF
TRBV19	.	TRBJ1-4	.	TGTGCCAGCCGGCAGGGTTATAATGAAAAACTGTTTTTT	CASRQGYNEKLFF
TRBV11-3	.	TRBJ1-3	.	TGTGCCAGCAGCTCCCTTACGGACTTATTGCACACCATATATTTT	CASSSLTDLLHTIYF
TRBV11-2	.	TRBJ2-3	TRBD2	TGTGCCAGCCGCCAAGGTACCGGGAGGTCTAGCACAGATACGCAGTATTTT	CASRQGTGRSSTDTQYF
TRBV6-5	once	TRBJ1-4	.	TGTGCCAGCAAAATACAGGGTTATCCGCATGAAAAACTGTTTTTT	CASKIQGYPHEKLFF
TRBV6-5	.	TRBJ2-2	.	TGTGCCAGCAGTTACTCCCAATGGCGGACCGGGGAGCTGTTTTTT	CASSYSQWRTGELFF
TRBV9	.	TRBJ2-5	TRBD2	TGTGCCAGCAGCGCGCGACTAGCGGGAGAGACCCAGTACTTC	CASSARLAGETQYF
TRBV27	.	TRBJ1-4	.	TGTGCCAGCAGCCTAGACAGCGCTAATGAAAAACTGTTTTTT	CASSLDSANEKLFF
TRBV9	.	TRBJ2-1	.	TGTGCCAGCAGCGTGAGTAGCTCCTACAATGAGCAGTTCTTC	CASSVSSSYNEQFF
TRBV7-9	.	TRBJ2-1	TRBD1	TGTGCCAGCAGCTTAAGGACAGGGGTCGACAATGAGCAGTTCTTC	CASSLRTGVDNEQFF
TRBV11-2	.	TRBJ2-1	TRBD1	TGTGCCAGCAGCTTACAGGGGGTCAGGGACAATGAGCAGTTCTTC	CASSLQGVRDNEQFF
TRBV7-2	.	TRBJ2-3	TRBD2	TGTGCCAGCAGCTTACAAATAGCGGGAGGGTCAAATACGCAGTATTTT	CASSLQIAGGSNTQYF
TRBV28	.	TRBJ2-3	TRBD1	TGTGCCAGCAGTGAAAGACAGGGTCTAACAGATACGCAGTATTTT	CASSERQGLTDTQYF